This T cell receptor (beta chain) is drawn from a study of blood T cell repertoires in COVID-19. The CDR3 covers 16 residues. From germline, CDR1 is SGHTA and CDR2 FQGNSA. V trimming: 5 bases; J trimming: 2 bases; junction bases outside the gene matches: 6. The repertoire was sequenced with immunoSEQ multiplex PCR; TCRdb's copy has only in-frame clones and lacks some. The sample shows around 300,000 clones, about 90% of them seen only once. The sample consisted of peripheral blood. The TCR sequence derives from a woman aged 25 to 39 who had recovered from COVID-19. The rearrangement joins TRBV7-2 to TRBJ1-6, with TRBD1 matching 7 bases. The CDR3 protein is CASSRRQGAYNSPLHF. The CDR3 nucleotides read TGTGCCAGCAGCCGGAGACAGGGAGCCTATAATTCACCCCTCCACTTT.